These 16 T cell receptor beta chains were all obtained from the same sample, sequenced in a study of brain metastases from non-small cell lung cancer. Sequencing was performed with immunoSEQ multiplex PCR; in TCRdb, only in-frame clones are kept and a portion is missing. This sample carries about 1,800 clones, 80% to 90% of them seen once, and the ten largest clones take less than 3.5%. Sequencing was carried out using tissue from a brain metastasis. Every receptor here comes from a donor at least 40 years old with non-small cell lung cancer.

The chain's CDR3 is CSYNYGSTYEQYF. The CDR3 DNA is TGCAGTTATAATTACGGGAGTACCTACGAGCAGTACTTC. The chain joins TRBV29-1 to TRBJ2-7; TRBD2 might be the D (6 bases). CDR1 and CDR2 (germline): SQVTM, ANQGSEA. CDR3 length equals 13 residues.

V gene TRBV2 combines with J gene TRBJ1-1; TRBD1 matches 7 bases. The CDR3 contains 14 residues. Germline V gene lookup returns CDR1 SNHLY and CDR2 FYNNEI. The ends lost 10 bases at V and 1 base at J; junction bases unmatched: 9. The CDR3 DNA follows: TGTGCCACCCGGACAGGCCCAGGGAACACTGAAGCTTTCTTT. Translation: CATRTGPGNTEAFF.

J is TRBJ2-3 and V is TRBV7-8; 9 bases agree with TRBD2. The CDR3 spans 15 residues. CDR1 SGHVS and CDR2 FQNEAQ come from the germline V gene. The junction had 8 bases not matched to a gene; V was cut back by 1 base and J by 9 bases. The CDR3 nucleotides are TGTGCCAGCAGCTTAGAGGCTAGCGGGGTAGAGACGCAGTATTTT. It encodes CASSLEASGVETQYF. The whole variable domain, filled in from reference TRBV7-8 and TRBJ2-3, reads GAGVSQSPRYKVAKRGQDVALRCDPISGHVSLFWYQQALGQGPEFLTYFQNEAQLDKSGLPSDRFFAERPEGSVSTLKIQRTQQEDSAVYLCASSLEASGVETQYFGPGTRLTVL.

This sequence joins TRBV6-2 or TRBV6-3 and TRBJ2-7; D may match TRBD1 or TRBD2 (5 bases each). V was pared by 6 bases and J by 4 bases, with 16 bases between. The CDR3 sequence is 14 residues long. Germline CDR1 and CDR2: MNHEY and SVGEGT. The CDR3 region has the DNA TGTGCCAGCAGCTCAGGGCGGGCGGAGTACGAGCAGTACTTC. Its translation: CASSSGRAEYEQYF.

The V call is TRBV30, the J call TRBJ1-2; D is undetermined. The CDR3 runs to 13 residues. V was pared by 3 bases and J by 7 bases, with 15 bases between. Germline-derived CDR1 and CDR2 are GTSNPN and SVGIG (reference sequence). CDR3 amino acids: CAWSPGLLGGYTF. The CDR3 DNA sequence: TGTGCCTGGAGCCCGGGCCTCCTTGGTGGCTACACCTTC.

V and J are TRBV4-2 and TRBJ2-3, with 11 bases lining up with TRBD2. The CDR3 extends over 17 amino acids. V shed 0 bases, J shed 2 bases, and the junction held 4 bases outside the gene matches. Germline assignment: CDR1 LGHNA and CDR2 YNFKEQ. The CDR3 region has the DNA TGTGCCAGCAGCCAAGATCCGACTAGCGGGAACACAGATACGCAGTATTTT. It specifies CASSQDPTSGNTDTQYF.

The chain is built from TRBV18 and TRBJ2-1, with a weak D call TRBD2 (6 bases). Germline-derived CDR1 and CDR2 are KGHSH and LQKENI. This CDR3 is 17 amino acids long. Deletions cut 1 base from V and 3 bases from J, with 16 bases between. Here the CDR3 reads CASSPRVGGTNYNEQFF. CDR3 coding DNA: TGTGCCAGCTCACCACGCGTAGGAGGGACCAACTACAATGAGCAGTTCTTC.

The chain carries TRBV18 and TRBJ1-6; tentatively, D is TRBD1 (5 bases). Germline CDR1 reads KGHSH; CDR2 reads LQKENI. The V and J ends lost 5 bases and 10 bases respectively, with 18 bases between them. This CDR3 spans 15 amino acids. This CDR3 is CASSEQPGTGSPLHF. The CDR3 DNA sequence: TGTGCCAGCTCAGAACAGCCCGGGACGGGATCACCCCTCCACTTT.

This clone was detected only once. As DNA, the CDR3 is TGTGCCAGCAGCTGGGTTCCAGCAGGAGGAAACACCATATATTTT. Translating gives CASSWVPAGGNTIYF. The rearrangement links TRBV7-2 to TRBJ1-3, with no clear D. Trimming stripped 4 bases from V and 4 bases from J, with 14 bases between. This CDR3 has 15 residues. Germline V gene sequence: CDR1 SGHTA, CDR2 FQGNSA. Combining the CDR3 with reference TRBV7-2 and TRBJ1-3 gives the whole variable domain GAGVSQSPSNKVTEKGKDVELRCDPISGHTALYWYRQSLGQGLEFLIYFQGNSAPDKSGLPSDRFSAERTGGSVSTLTIQRTQQEDSAVYLCASSWVPAGGNTIYFGEGSWLTVV.

The genes are TRBV19 and TRBJ1-2; D remains ambiguous. Germline values: CDR1 LNHDA, CDR2 SQIVND (reference sequence). V gave up 5 bases and J gave up 7 bases, with 17 bases separating them. This CDR3 has 14 amino acids. The CDR3 here is CASSLITPTTGYTF. In DNA form, the CDR3 reads TGTGCCAGTAGTTTAATCACCCCCACAACTGGCTACACCTTC.

This chain links TRBV6-2 or TRBV6-3 with TRBJ2-7; D remains unclear. This CDR3 has 15 amino acids. The germline CDR1 and CDR2 sequences are MNHEY and SVGEGT. V lost 0 bases to trimming and J lost 6 bases, with 15 bases between them. In DNA, the CDR3 is TGTGCCAGCAGTTACTCGTCCGTGACTGCCTTCGAGCAGTACTTC. Amino acids: CASSYSSVTAFEQYF.

This chain links TRBV5-1 with TRBJ2-7, with TRBD1 identical over 9 bases. In germline, CDR1 is SGHRS, CDR2 YFSETQ. CDR3 length: 15 residues. V shed 4 bases and J 4 bases; nucleotides not matched to a gene: 9. CDR3 sequence (DNA): TGCGCCAGCAGCGATCCCGGGACAGGGTTGTACGAGCAGTACTTC. Its protein product is CASSDPGTGLYEQYF.

This chain connects TRBV27 to TRBJ1-5; D is uncertain. The CDR3 is 13 residues long. Germline lookup yields CDR1 MNHEY and CDR2 SMNVEV (reference sequence). V gave up 0 bases and J gave up 6 bases, with 6 bases separating them. CDR3 region: CASSLSKSQPQHF. The DNA of the CDR3 is TGTGCCAGCAGTTTATCGAAGTCTCAGCCCCAGCATTTT.

The chain has TRBV7-8 and TRBJ1-4; 9 bases align to TRBD1. Germline lookup yields CDR1 SGHVS and CDR2 FQNEAQ. Trimming cost V 4 bases and J 4 bases; bases outside gene matches: 4. The length of the CDR3 is 15 residues. The CDR3 nucleotides are TGTGCCAGCAGCTCCCGGACAGGGGTTAATGAAAAACTGTTTTTT. This encodes CASSSRTGVNEKLFF.

This clone appeared a single time. The rearrangement joins TRBV7-2 to TRBJ2-3, with TRBD1 matching 8 bases. J gave up 3 bases and V 5 bases, and 4 bases lay outside the gene matches. The CDR3 covers 14 residues. CDR1 is SGHTA, CDR2 FQGNSA, per germline. CDR3 protein: CASSPGQGTDTQYF. In nucleotides, the CDR3 is TGTGCCAGCAGCCCCGGACAGGGAACAGATACGCAGTATTTT.

V and J are TRBV9 and TRBJ2-2, with 8 positions matching TRBD1. The CDR3 consists of 16 residues. The germline gives CDR1 SGDLS, CDR2 YYNGEE. The V gene end was trimmed by 2 bases and the J gene end by 7 bases; junction bases not matched to a gene: 10. CDR3 nucleotides: TGTGCCAGCAGCGTGGTAGACAGGGGATACGGCGGGGAGCTGTTTTTT. It yields the protein CASSVVDRGYGGELFF.